The entry below describes one TCR beta chain. The sample comes from a study of CD8 T cells in Susac syndrome. The CDR3 totals 14 residues. Per germline, CDR1 SGHRS and CDR2 YFSETQ. V dropped 3 bases and J dropped 6; count of bases not matched to a gene: 7. The CD8+ and CD4+ T cells were negatively isolated, with the TEMRA cells enriched by FACS. cDNA came from roughly 0.53 to 1 ug RNA primed by random hexamers. MiXCR, applied by TCRdb to the immunoSEQ multiplex PCR reads, yields one record per CDR3 protein. The sample lists approximately 130,000 distinct CDR3 sequences; about 90% were seen once. The rearrangement joins TRBV5-1 to TRBJ1-2; 8 bases fit TRBD1. The source material was CD8+ T cells from PBMCs. The clonotype comes from a human donor with multiple sclerosis. The CDR3 spells CASSYDRGGDGYTF. Here the CDR3 DNA reads TGCGCCAGCAGCTATGACAGGGGTGGAGATGGCTACACCTTC.